This T cell receptor (beta chain) is from a study of T-cell reconstitution after alpha-beta-depleted transplantation in children. Using unique molecular identifiers, the investigators prepared the TCRbeta library. TCRdb itself ran the PCR reads through MiXCR, one entry per CDR3 protein. The sample carries about 980,000 distinct CDR3 sequences, about 31% recorded once. This clonotype was seen only a few times. Its antigen is undetermined. Study-level points and caveats: The origin of high day-60 TCRbeta diversity in some patients lay in surviving recipient T cells and thymic progenitors.

The CDR3 length is 12 residues. V gave up 0 bases and J gave up 6 bases, with 9 bases separating them. Germline V gives CDR1 DFQATT, CDR2 SNEGSKA (reference sequence). The receptor comes from a boy under two years old who had a stem cell transplant for SCID, so the T cells may come from the graft donor. This chain joins TRBV20-1 and TRBJ2-7, with D unclear. The sequencing here drew on PBMCs, mostly from graft donor cells, taken 360 days after TCRalphabeta/CD19-depleted stem cell transplant. Here the CDR3 reads CSAREGSSEQYF. As DNA, the CDR3 is TGCAGTGCTAGAGAGGGAAGCAGCGAGCAGTACTTC.